A single count supports the clone carrying this T cell receptor (beta chain). This CDR3 spans 14 amino acids. Germline CDR1 and CDR2: MNHEY and SVGAGI. V shed 6 bases and J 1 base; nucleotides not matched to a gene: 5. In the study's own analysis: Using reference gene primer amplification, nucleated cell counts were estimated. The protocol was immunoSEQ multiplex PCR, while the TCRdb copy is restricted to in-frame clones and leaves out a portion. V and J calls and clone size are copied from that table; D and trimming were computed from the DNA. This sample has 150,000 to 200,000 clones, with around 85% found just once. This entry comes from a study of blood T cell repertoires in COVID-19. In the study overall: The study drew acute and convalescent COVID-19 samples from the United States, Italy and Spain. T cells, B-cell-depleted T cells, or PBMCs provided the cDNA or gDNA that served as material.

The origin of this receptor is a woman older than 75 with acute or convalescent COVID-19. Sequencing was performed on peripheral blood. The genes are TRBV6-5 and TRBJ1-1, with TRBD1 identical over 7 bases. CDR3 in amino acids: CASRAGQQNTEAFF. CDR3 in DNA: TGTGCCAGCAGGGCGGGACAGCAGAACACTGAAGCTTTCTTT.